The T cell receptor (beta chain) described here comes from a study of T cells in Graves' hyperthyroidism and ophthalmopathy. Notes on the study in general: Within blood appeared most thyroid clonotypes that had expanded above 0.001.

Remarks on this clonotype: The antigen is unknown.

CDR3 length equals 13 residues. From germline, CDR1 is SQVTM and CDR2 ANQGSEA. The V end lost 6 bases, the J end lost 6 bases, and 15 bases lay between the germline ends. There were TCR beta CDR3 regions amplified from RNA transcripts. When the TCR CDR3 underwent first-round RT-PCR, the HTBI primer set was used. TCRdb re-called the multiplex PCR reads through MiXCR, storing one row per CDR3 protein. The table records about 350,000 distinct CDR3 sequences, 13% to 15% of them present only once. Sequencing input: blood. V is TRBV29-1 and J is TRBJ1-5, with TRBD1 as a possible D gene (5 bases). The TCR comes from a woman in her sixties with Graves' ophthalmopathy. Written as DNA, the CDR3 is TGCAGCGTAGCCCCGGGGCGCAGTCAGCCCCAGCATTTT. This sequence encodes CSVAPGRSQPQHF.